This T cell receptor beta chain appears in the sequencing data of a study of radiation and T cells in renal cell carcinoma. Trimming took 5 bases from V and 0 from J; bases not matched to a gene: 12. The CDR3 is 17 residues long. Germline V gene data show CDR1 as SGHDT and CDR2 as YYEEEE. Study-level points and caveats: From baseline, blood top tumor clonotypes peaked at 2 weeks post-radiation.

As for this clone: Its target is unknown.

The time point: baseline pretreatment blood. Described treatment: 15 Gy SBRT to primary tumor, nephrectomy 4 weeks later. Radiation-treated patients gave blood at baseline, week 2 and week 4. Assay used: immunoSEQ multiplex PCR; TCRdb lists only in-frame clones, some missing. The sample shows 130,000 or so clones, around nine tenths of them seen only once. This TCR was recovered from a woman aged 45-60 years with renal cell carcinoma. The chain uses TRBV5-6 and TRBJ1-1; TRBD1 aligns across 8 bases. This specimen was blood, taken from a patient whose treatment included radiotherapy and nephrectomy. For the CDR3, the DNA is TGTGCCAGCAGACCCCCGGGACAGGTTACGATGAACACTGAAGCTTTCTTT. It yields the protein CASRPPGQVTMNTEAFF.